This note documents a single TCR beta chain sequence. The antigen is unknown. With 60 Vbeta and 13 Jbeta primers, the PCR was carried out. Clones were read by immunoSEQ multiplex PCR, and TCRdb kept only the in-frame ones, dropping some. This sample's table has roughly 51,000 clones. CDR3 length: 15 amino acids. Germline values: CDR1 LNHNV, CDR2 YYDKDF (reference sequence). The ends lost 2 bases at V and 0 bases at J; junction bases unmatched: 1. The data are from a study of cytomegalovirus exposure and HLA in healthy donors. Study-wide points: The authors judged a highly shared variant cluster likely a sequencing artifact. Because they were indistinguishable, some V segments, including TRBV6-2 and TRBV6-3, were excluded.

The rearrangement uses TRBV15 and TRBJ2-3, with TRBD1 matching over 8 bases. Sequencing was done on a sample of PBMCs. This receptor was taken from a woman between 50 and 59 years old in good health and CMV-seropositive. Written as DNA, the CDR3 is TGTGCCACCAGCAGACGGGACAGGAGCACAGATACGCAGTATTTT. Translated: CATSRRDRSTDTQYF. Filled out from reference TRBV15 and TRBJ2-3, the complete variable domain reads DAMVIQNPRYQVTQFGKPVTLSCSQTLNHNVMYWYQQKSSQAPKLLFHYYDKDFNNEADTPDNFQSRRPNTSFCFLDIRSPGLGDTAMYLCATSRRDRSTDTQYFGPGTRLTVL.